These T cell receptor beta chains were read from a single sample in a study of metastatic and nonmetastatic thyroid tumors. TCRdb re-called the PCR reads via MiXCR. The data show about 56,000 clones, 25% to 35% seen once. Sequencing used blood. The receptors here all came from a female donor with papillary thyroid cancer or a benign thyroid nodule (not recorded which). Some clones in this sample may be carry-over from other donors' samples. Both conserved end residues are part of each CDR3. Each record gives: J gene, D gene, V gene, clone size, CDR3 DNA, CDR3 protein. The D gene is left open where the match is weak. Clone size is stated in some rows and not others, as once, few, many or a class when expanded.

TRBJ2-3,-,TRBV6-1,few,TGTGCCAGCAGTCCCGCCGAGGATACGCAGTATTTT,CASSPAEDTQYF
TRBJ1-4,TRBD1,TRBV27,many,TGTGCCAGCAGTCCGGGACAGTCTAATGAAAAACTGTTTTTT,CASSPGQSNEKLFF
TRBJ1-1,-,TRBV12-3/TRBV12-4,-,TGTGCCAGCAGTCTTGCAGCGAACACTGAAGCTTTCTTT,CASSLAANTEAFF
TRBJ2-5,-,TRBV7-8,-,TGTGCCAGCAGCTTAGGTCGGTTAGGACGGAAAGAGACCCAGTACTTC,CASSLGRLGRKETQYF
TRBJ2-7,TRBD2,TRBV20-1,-,TGCAGTGCTAGGGGTTTTAGCGGGAGGGACGCCTACGAGCAGTACTTC,CSARGFSGRDAYEQYF
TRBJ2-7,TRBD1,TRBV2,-,TGTGCCAGCAGGGGGGGGACAGGGAAAAACGAGCAGTACTTC,CASRGGTGKNEQYF
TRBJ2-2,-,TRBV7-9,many,TGTGCCAGCAGCTTAATTCCGACGCAGGGCGGGCTGTTTTTT,CASSLIPTQGGLFF
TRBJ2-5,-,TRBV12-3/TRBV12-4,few,TGTGCCAGCAGTTGGGGTGGGGGCATGGAGACCCAGTACTTC,CASSWGGGMETQYF
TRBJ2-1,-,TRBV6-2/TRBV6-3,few,TGTGCCAGCAGGGGGGGGCTAGCCTACAATGAGCAGTTCTTC,CASRGGLAYNEQFF
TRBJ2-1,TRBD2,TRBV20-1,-,TGCAGTGCTAGAGGACTAGCGGCTTACCGCAATGAGCAGTTCTTC,CSARGLAAYRNEQFF
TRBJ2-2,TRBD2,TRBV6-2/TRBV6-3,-,TGTGCCAGCCGACGCGGGAGTTTCTGCGGGGAGCTGTTTTTT,CASRRGSFCGELFF
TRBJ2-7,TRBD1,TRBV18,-,TGTGCCAGCTCACCACGGGACAGTCCATTGGGTCAAGAGCAGTACTTC,CASSPRDSPLGQEQYF
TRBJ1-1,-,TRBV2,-,TGTGCCAGCAGTGAAACCAGGGTCACGAACACTGAAGCTTTCTTT,CASSETRVTNTEAFF
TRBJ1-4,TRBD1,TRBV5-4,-,TGTGCCAGCAGCGAAAACAGGGGGCTGAATGAAAAACTGTTTTTT,CASSENRGLNEKLFF